This T cell receptor (beta chain) was sequenced in a study of cytomegalovirus exposure and HLA in healthy donors. Study observations and caveats: Researchers reported that a few CMV-associated chains were confirmed in vitro as CMV antigen-specific.

With 7 bases removed from V and 7 bases from J, the gap between germline ends came to 20 bases. This CDR3 region has 14 residues. Per the germline V gene, CDR1 is MDHEN and CDR2 is SYDVKM. All the people who gave samples were healthy bone marrow donors. PCR was performed using 60 Vbeta and 13 Jbeta primers. This table comes from immunoSEQ multiplex PCR, and its TCRdb copy is limited to in-frame clones, with some not included. The table has 90,000 to 130,000 clones, around 64% seen once. For this clone: Its specificity is unknown.

The chain couples TRBV28 to TRBJ2-7; perhaps TRBD2 as D (6 bases). The source of this sequence is a woman aged 25 to 39 in good health and CMV-seronegative. Input material: PBMCs. This CDR3 is CASTKGLLASEQYF. As DNA, the CDR3 is TGTGCCAGCACCAAGGGGCTACTAGCAAGTGAGCAGTACTTC.